This T cell receptor (beta chain) was obtained from a study of shared clonotypes between healthy human individuals. This clone was detected a few times. Other DNA sequences in this specimen translate into the identical CDR3. Measured with immunoSEQ multiplex PCR; TCRdb has only the in-frame clones, and not every one. The data contain 630,000 or so clones, 95% to 98% of them seen just once; the ten biggest clones take up 0.3%. Germline V CDR1 and CDR2: SEHNR, FQNEAQ (reference sequence). After removal of 5 bases from V and 1 base from J, the junction contained 2 bases not matched to a gene. The CDR3 covers 13 residues. Naive CD8 isolation took CD45RO-negative cells positively selected for CCR7 and excluded terminally differentiated effector memory CD45RA+ cells.

The chain combines TRBV7-9 with TRBJ2-7, with 7 bases fitting TRBD1. The specimen was naive CD8+ T cells sorted from blood. The clonotype originates from a man aged 25-45 years in good health. The CDR3 region is CASSHRGSYEQYF. DNA for the CDR3: TGTGCCAGCAGCCACAGGGGTTCCTACGAGCAGTACTTC.